These T cell receptor beta chains were read from a single sample in a study of beta chain features in type 1 diabetes. Sequencing used immunoSEQ multiplex PCR; TCRdb keeps in-frame clones, though not all of them. Here the sample spans 640,000 or so clones, roughly 13% being singletons. The sample comprised naive CD4+ T cells from blood. The receptors here all came from a man aged 18 to 29 with type 1 diabetes. Each CDR3 is given with its conserved first and last residue. Each record gives: clone size, V gene, J gene, D gene, CDR3 DNA, CDR3 protein. D genes are given only for firm matches. Part of the rows lack a size; the others show once, few, many or a class for expanded clones.

clone size: few; V gene: TRBV28; J gene: TRBJ2-3; D gene: .; CDR3 DNA: TGTGCCAGCAGTTTTTCTAGATCAGATACGCAGTATTTT; CDR3 protein: CASSFSRSDTQYF
clone size: .; V gene: TRBV7-6; J gene: TRBJ2-1; D gene: TRBD1; CDR3 DNA: TGTGCCAGCAGCTCAACAGGGGCCAATGAGCAGTTCTTC; CDR3 protein: CASSSTGANEQFF
clone size: .; V gene: TRBV5-1; J gene: TRBJ2-1; D gene: .; CDR3 DNA: TGCGCCACCCAGCTCGGACTGGCTACCAATGAGCAGTTCTTC; CDR3 protein: CATQLGLATNEQFF
clone size: few; V gene: TRBV29-1; J gene: TRBJ2-5; D gene: TRBD2; CDR3 DNA: TGCAGCGTCGTCGAGGGGACTAGCGGGGGAGGAGAGACCCAGTACTTC; CDR3 protein: CSVVEGTSGGGETQYF
clone size: few; V gene: TRBV7-2; J gene: TRBJ1-2; D gene: TRBD1; CDR3 DNA: TGTGCCAGCATGAACAGGGGATTCTATGGCTACACCTTC; CDR3 protein: CASMNRGFYGYTF
clone size: .; V gene: TRBV2; J gene: TRBJ2-1; D gene: .; CDR3 DNA: TGTGCCAGCAGTGTGGGGTTCTCAGAGCAGTTCTTC; CDR3 protein: CASSVGFSEQFF
clone size: few; V gene: TRBV10-3; J gene: TRBJ2-7; D gene: TRBD1; CDR3 DNA: TGTGCCATCAGTGGGGACAGGGCCGACTACGAGCAGTACTTC; CDR3 protein: CAISGDRADYEQYF
clone size: few; V gene: TRBV2; J gene: TRBJ2-5; D gene: .; CDR3 DNA: TGTGCCAGCCGACGACAGGGAGGGGAGACCCAGTACTTC; CDR3 protein: CASRRQGGETQYF
clone size: .; V gene: TRBV2; J gene: TRBJ1-1; D gene: .; CDR3 DNA: TGTGCCAGCAGTCCCCTGGCGGCAGGCACTGAAGCTTTCTTT; CDR3 protein: CASSPLAAGTEAFF
clone size: .; V gene: TRBV6-5; J gene: TRBJ1-2; D gene: .; CDR3 DNA: TGTGCCAGCAGTTACAGCGGGACTAACTCGGATGGCTACACCTTC; CDR3 protein: CASSYSGTNSDGYTF
clone size: few; V gene: TRBV28; J gene: TRBJ1-2; D gene: .; CDR3 DNA: TGTGCCAGCAGTTTGGGGAGCCATAACTATGGCTACACCTTC; CDR3 protein: CASSLGSHNYGYTF